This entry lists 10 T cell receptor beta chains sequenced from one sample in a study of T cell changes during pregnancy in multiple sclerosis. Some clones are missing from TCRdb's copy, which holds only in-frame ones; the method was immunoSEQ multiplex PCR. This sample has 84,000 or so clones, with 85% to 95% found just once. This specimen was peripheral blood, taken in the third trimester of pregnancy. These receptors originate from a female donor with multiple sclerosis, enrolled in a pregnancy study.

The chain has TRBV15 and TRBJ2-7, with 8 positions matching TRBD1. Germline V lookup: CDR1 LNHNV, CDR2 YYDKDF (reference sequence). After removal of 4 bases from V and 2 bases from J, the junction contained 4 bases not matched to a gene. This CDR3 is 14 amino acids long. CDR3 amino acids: CATSTWTGTYEQYF. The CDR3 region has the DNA TGTGCCACCAGCACTTGGACAGGGACCTACGAGCAGTACTTC.

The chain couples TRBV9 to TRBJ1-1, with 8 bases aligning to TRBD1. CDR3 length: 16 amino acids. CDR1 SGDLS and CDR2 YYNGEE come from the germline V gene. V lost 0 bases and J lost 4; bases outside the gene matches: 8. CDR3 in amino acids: CASSVEQGAVGTEAFF. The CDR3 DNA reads TGTGCCAGCAGCGTAGAGCAGGGGGCAGTCGGCACTGAAGCTTTCTTT.

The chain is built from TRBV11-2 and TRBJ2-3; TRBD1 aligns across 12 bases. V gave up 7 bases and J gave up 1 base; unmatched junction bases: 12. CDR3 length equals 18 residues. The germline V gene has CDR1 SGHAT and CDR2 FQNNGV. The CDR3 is CASIHWDRGREGTDTQYF. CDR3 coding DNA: TGTGCCAGCATACACTGGGACAGGGGGCGCGAGGGCACAGATACGCAGTATTTT. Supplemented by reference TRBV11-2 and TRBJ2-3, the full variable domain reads EAGVAQSPRYKIIEKRQSVAFWCNPISGHATLYWYQQILGQGPKLLIQFQNNGVVDDSQLPKDRFSAERLKGVDSTLKIQPAKLEDSAVYLCASIHWDRGREGTDTQYFGPGTRLTVL.

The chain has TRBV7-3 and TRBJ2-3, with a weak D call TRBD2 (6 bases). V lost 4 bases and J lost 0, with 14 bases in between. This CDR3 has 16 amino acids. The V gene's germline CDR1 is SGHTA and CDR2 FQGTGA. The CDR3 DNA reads TGTGCCAGCAGCTCCCTCCCCGGGACTAGCACAGATACGCAGTATTTT. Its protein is CASSSLPGTSTDTQYF.

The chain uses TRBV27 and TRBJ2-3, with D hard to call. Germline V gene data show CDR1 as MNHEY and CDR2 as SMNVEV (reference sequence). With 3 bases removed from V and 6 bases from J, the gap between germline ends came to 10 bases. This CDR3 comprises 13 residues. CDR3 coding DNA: TGTGCCAGCAGTTTGTCGATAGCTGATACGCAGTATTTT. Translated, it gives CASSLSIADTQYF.

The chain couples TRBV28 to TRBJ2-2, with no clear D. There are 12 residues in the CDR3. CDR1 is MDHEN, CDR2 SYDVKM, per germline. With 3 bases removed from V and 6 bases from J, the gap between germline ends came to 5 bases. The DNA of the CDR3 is TGTGCCAGCAGTTTTTTCGCCGGGGAGCTGTTTTTT. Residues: CASSFFAGELFF. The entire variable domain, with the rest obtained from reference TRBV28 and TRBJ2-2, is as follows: DVKVTQSSRYLVKRTGEKVFLECVQDMDHENMFWYRQDPGLGLRLIYFSYDVKMKEKGDIPEGYSVSREKKERFSLILESASTNQTSMYLCASSFFAGELFFGEGSRLTVL.

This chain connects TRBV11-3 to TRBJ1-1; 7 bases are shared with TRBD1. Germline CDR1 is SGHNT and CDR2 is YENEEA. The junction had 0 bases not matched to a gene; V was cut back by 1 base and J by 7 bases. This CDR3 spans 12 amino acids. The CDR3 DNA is TGTGCCAGCAGCTTAGGGACAGGTGAAGCTTTCTTT. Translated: CASSLGTGEAFF.

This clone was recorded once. The CDR3 nucleotides are TGTGCCACCCGACAGGGAAGCTACGAGCAGTACTTC. Its translation: CATRQGSYEQYF. The chain has TRBV6-5 and TRBJ2-7, with TRBD1 matching over 7 bases. Germline loops: CDR1 MNHEY, CDR2 SVGAGI. The CDR3 contains 12 residues. V shed 10 bases and J 3 bases; nucleotides not matched to a gene: 6.

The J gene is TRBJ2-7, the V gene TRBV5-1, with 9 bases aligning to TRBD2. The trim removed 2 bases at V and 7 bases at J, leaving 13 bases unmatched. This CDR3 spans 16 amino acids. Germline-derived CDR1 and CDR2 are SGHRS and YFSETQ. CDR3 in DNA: TGCGCCAGCAGCTTTTTAGCGGGGGCCCGGATGAGAGAGCAGTACTTC. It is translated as CASSFLAGARMREQYF. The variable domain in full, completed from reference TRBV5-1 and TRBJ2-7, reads KAGVTQTPRYLIKTRGQQVTLSCSPISGHRSVSWYQQTPGQGLQFLFEYFSETQRNKGNFPGRFSGRQFSNSRSEMNVSTLELGDSALYLCASSFLAGARMREQYFGPGTRLTVT.

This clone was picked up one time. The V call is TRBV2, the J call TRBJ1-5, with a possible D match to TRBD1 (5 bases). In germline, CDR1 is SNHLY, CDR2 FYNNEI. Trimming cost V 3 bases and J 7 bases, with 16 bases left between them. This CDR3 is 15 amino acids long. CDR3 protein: CASSEEGLGSQPQHF. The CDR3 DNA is TGTGCCAGCAGTGAGGAGGGGTTGGGAAGCCAGCCCCAGCATTTT.